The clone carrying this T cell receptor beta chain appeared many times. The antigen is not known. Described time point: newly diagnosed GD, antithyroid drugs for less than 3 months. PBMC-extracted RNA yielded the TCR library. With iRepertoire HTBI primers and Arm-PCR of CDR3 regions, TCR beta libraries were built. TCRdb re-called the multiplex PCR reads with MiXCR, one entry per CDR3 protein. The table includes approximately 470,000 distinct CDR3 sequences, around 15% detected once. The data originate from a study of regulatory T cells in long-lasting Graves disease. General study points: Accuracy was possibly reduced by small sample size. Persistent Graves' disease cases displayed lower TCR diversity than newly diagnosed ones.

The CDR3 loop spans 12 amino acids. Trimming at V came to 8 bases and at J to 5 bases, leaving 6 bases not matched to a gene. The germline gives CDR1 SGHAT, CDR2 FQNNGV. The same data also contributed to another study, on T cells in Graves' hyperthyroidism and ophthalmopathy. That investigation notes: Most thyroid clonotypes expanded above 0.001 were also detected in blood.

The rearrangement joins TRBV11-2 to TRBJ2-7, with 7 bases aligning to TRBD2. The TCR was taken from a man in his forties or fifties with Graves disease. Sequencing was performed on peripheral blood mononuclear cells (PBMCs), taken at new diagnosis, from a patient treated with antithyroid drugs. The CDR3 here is CASLGGRNEQYF. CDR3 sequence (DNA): TGTGCCAGCCTCGGGGGGAGGAACGAGCAGTACTTC.